This is a list of T cell receptor beta chains from one sample in a study of T-cell reconstitution after alpha-beta-depleted transplantation in children. TCRdb fed the PCR reads into MiXCR, producing one record per CDR3 protein. The sample lists hundreds of thousands of distinct CDR3 sequences; around 16% were seen once. The sequencing here drew on PBMCs from the stem cell graft donor, taken from the stem cell graft. Source of these receptors: a human donor who donated a stem cell graft to a child with acute myeloid leukemia. The CDR3 runs from the conserved cysteine through the conserved F or W. A D gene is named only where the DNA matches it firmly. Not all rows give a size; the values are once, few, many and, for expanded clones, a class.

j_gene	v_gene	abundance	d_gene	CDR3aa	CDR3nt
TRBJ2-3	TRBV28	few	.	CASSLQVTQYF	TGTGCCAGCAGTTTGCAGGTGACGCAGTATTTT
TRBJ2-7	TRBV7-9	.	.	CASGSTGSEQYF	TGTGCCAGCGGCTCTACAGGGTCGGAGCAGTACTTC
TRBJ1-5	TRBV12-3/TRBV12-4	many	TRBD1	CASSTQGNQPQHF	TGTGCCAGCAGTACACAGGGGAATCAGCCCCAGCATTTT
TRBJ2-3	TRBV5-1	.	.	CASSPGHQSTDTQYF	TGCGCCAGCAGCCCCGGACACCAGAGCACAGATACGCAGTATTTT
TRBJ2-1	TRBV20-1	.	TRBD2	CCARDVGGLVFNEQFF	TGCTGTGCTAGGGATGTGGGGGGACTAGTGTTCAATGAGCAGTTCTTC
TRBJ1-4	TRBV27	few	.	CASSSLRDFREKLFF	TGTGCCAGCAGTTCATTGAGGGATTTTAGGGAAAAACTGTTTTTT
TRBJ2-2	TRBV4-1	.	TRBD2	CASSPDYGRAPKITGELFF	TGCGCCAGCAGTCCCGATTATGGGAGGGCCCCTAAAATCACCGGGGAGCTGTTTTTT
TRBJ2-5	TRBV11-2	.	.	CASSLVLTGIQETQYF	TGTGCCAGCAGCTTAGTCCTGACGGGGATTCAAGAGACCCAGTACTTC
TRBJ2-3	TRBV20-1	few	.	CSASATDFYTDTQYF	TGCAGTGCTTCAGCAACGGACTTTTACACAGATACGCAGTATTTT
TRBJ1-5	TRBV12-3/TRBV12-4	.	.	CASSSDMREPQHF	TGTGCCAGCAGCTCAGACATGAGAGAGCCCCAGCATTTT
TRBJ2-1	TRBV6-5	many	TRBD2	CASSYSPGAGDEQFF	TGTGCCAGCAGTTACTCCCCAGGAGCGGGGGATGAGCAGTTCTTC
TRBJ1-2	TRBV27	many	.	CASSQGLGYTF	TGTGCCAGCTCCCAGGGGTTGGGCTACACCTTC
TRBJ1-6	TRBV20-1	many	.	CSRSYSPLHF	TGCAGCCGAAGCTATTCACCCCTCCACTTT
TRBJ2-1	TRBV20-1	.	TRBD2	CSATRSGSYSEQFF	TGCAGTGCTACCCGTAGCGGGAGCTACAGTGAGCAGTTCTTC
TRBJ2-1	TRBV5-6	many	.	CASRRRGHGFSYNEQFF	TGTGCCAGCAGGCGGAGGGGCCACGGGTTCTCCTACAATGAGCAGTTCTTC
TRBJ2-4	TRBV4-3	.	TRBD2	CASSRGEGLKNIQYF	TGCGCCAGCAGCCGGGGGGAGGGTCTCAAAAACATTCAGTACTTC
TRBJ1-1	TRBV9	.	.	CASSVHQGGTEAFF	TGTGCCAGCAGCGTGCATCAGGGAGGAACTGAAGCTTTCTTT
TRBJ2-1	TRBV4-1	many	.	CASSPGISKNDEQFF	TGCGCCAGCAGCCCCGGGATTTCCAAGAACGATGAGCAGTTCTTC
TRBJ1-1	TRBV5-1	many	TRBD1	CASSFLTGEGTEAFF	TGCGCCAGCAGCTTTTTGACAGGGGAAGGAACTGAAGCTTTCTTT
TRBJ1-1	TRBV29-1	many	.	CSVGPRRGAGTEAFF	TGCAGCGTTGGTCCCCGACGGGGCGCGGGCACTGAAGCTTTCTTT
TRBJ2-1	TRBV20-1	few	TRBD2	CSANGRTSGESEQFF	TGCAGTGCCAACGGGCGGACTAGCGGGGAAAGTGAGCAGTTCTTC
TRBJ2-7	TRBV7-9	.	TRBD1	CASSFEDRRLYEQYF	TGTGCCAGCAGCTTTGAGGACAGGAGACTTTACGAGCAGTACTTC